The T cell receptor (beta chain) described here comes from a study of vaccination and CD4 T cells after COVID-19. At the level of the study: The stimulus for the cells was overlapping spike peptides derived from SARS-CoV-2, HCoV-NL63, HCoV-OC43 and HCoV-229E.

The trim removed 5 bases at V and 1 base at J, leaving 4 bases unmatched. Germline CDR1 is SNHLY and CDR2 is FYNNEI. The CDR3 sequence is 15 residues long. Cultured CD4+ T cells had their DNA profiled by the Oncomine TCR Beta short-read assay. TCRdb reprocessed the PCR reads via MiXCR and lists one record per CDR3 protein. The sample includes more than 10,000 distinct CDR3 sequences, around 62% seen only once; the top ten take more than 10%. This clonotype is classed as medium-sized. What it binds is unknown. The treatment was: roughly 11-day PBMC culture with coronavirus spike peptide pools or control peptides (ViraFEST assay). Per-well cultures of some 2.2 million PBMCs received around 10 IU/ml IL-2 and 7.5 to 10 ug/ml peptide pools.

This receptor was obtained from a human donor who had recovered from COVID-19. The sample comprised CD4+ T cells from blood, cultured in vitro. V gene TRBV2 combines with J gene TRBJ2-3, with 9 bases lining up with TRBD2. CDR3 amino acids: CASSLGLARTDTQYF. The CDR3 DNA follows: TGTGCCAGCAGTTTGGGACTAGCTCGCACAGATACGCAGTATTTT.